This T cell receptor beta chain was recorded in a study of blood T cell repertoires in COVID-19. Looking at the study overall: The origin of the acute and convalescent COVID-19 samples was the United States, Italy and Spain. The cDNA or gDNA used as material had been derived from T cells, B-cell-depleted T cells, or PBMCs.

Original processing methods: Estimation of nucleated cell counts relied on the amplification of reference gene primers. The repertoire was sequenced with immunoSEQ multiplex PCR; TCRdb's copy has only in-frame clones and lacks some. Clonal size and the V and J genes are those of that table, whereas D and trimming came from the DNA. Among more than 150,000 clones listed, 86% were seen once. The CDR3 consists of 14 residues. Germline CDR1 is SGDLS and CDR2 is YYNGEE. Trimming took off 2 bases at V and 6 bases at J, with 14 bases between the two ends. This clonotype was obtained from a man aged 50 or older with active or convalescent COVID-19. The specimen sequenced was peripheral blood. V and J are TRBV9 and TRBJ1-1; D possibly corresponds to TRBD1 (6 bases). The DNA for the CDR3 is TGTGCCAGCAGCGTGACGGCAGGGGCGGCTGAAGCTTTCTTT. Amino acid sequence: CASSVTAGAAEAFF.